There are a few counts of the clone carrying this T cell receptor (beta chain). Its antigen remains unidentified. A far larger clone is one nucleotide away, so this likely arose from a read error. Libraries were prepared by immunoSEQ multiplex PCR; TCRdb keeps only in-frame clonotypes and omits some of them. This table holds approximately 120,000 clones, over 65% found once. These data come from a study of shared clonotypes between healthy human individuals. Study outcomes and limitations: Investigators collected only blood, and repertoires in tissues likely differ. Memory subsets had estimated richness that was generally smaller than that of naive subsets.

Sequencing input: memory CD8+ T cells sorted from blood. The sample's subset: CD45RO+ cells pooled with CCR7-negative TemRA cells. The clonotype was recovered from a woman in her twenties or thirties in good health.

CDR3 in DNA: TGTGCCAGCAGTTCAGGGAGCAATCAGCCCCAGCATTTT. Its translation: CASSSGSNQPQHF. V usage is TRBV6-4 and J usage is TRBJ1-5, with D possibly being TRBD1 (5 bases). V was cut by 5 bases and J by 1 base, with 6 bases left in between. The CDR3 has 13 residues. Germline V gene sequence: CDR1 MRHNA, CDR2 SNTAGT.